This T cell receptor beta chain originates from a study of blood T cell repertoires in COVID-19. In the original workflow: Using reference gene primer amplification, nucleated cell counts were estimated. The data were produced by immunoSEQ multiplex PCR, yet TCRdb's version contains in-frame clones alone and is incomplete. V, J and clone size are those of that table, while D and trimming were read from the DNA. The repertoire consists of approximately 170,000 clones, with roughly nine tenths occurring once and the leading ten covering 1.1%. The sample was peripheral blood. The receptor's source is a young man with acute or convalescent COVID-19.

CDR3 bases: TGTGCCAGCAGTTTGTACCGACAGGGTGCTCAGCCCCAGCATTTT. Translation gives CASSLYRQGAQPQHF. The rearrangement links TRBV28 to TRBJ1-5; 7 bases are shared with TRBD1. With 3 bases clipped from V and 6 bases from J, the junction kept 8 bases outside the gene matches. Germline CDR1 is MDHEN and CDR2 is SYDVKM. The CDR3 length is 15 residues.